Detailed here is one T cell receptor (beta chain). TCRdb re-analysed the 5' RACE reads in MiXCR, keeping a single row per CDR3 protein. The sample has approximately 340,000 distinct CDR3 sequences; 8.7% are singletons. The data belong to a study of T cells after yellow fever vaccination. From germline, CDR1 is LGHNA and CDR2 YSLEER. V was trimmed by 3 bases and J by 4 bases, leaving 9 bases between them. This CDR3 has 13 amino acids. This chain connects TRBV4-3 to TRBJ1-1; TRBD1 might be the D (5 bases). The source was PBMCs, collected on the day of the first yellow fever vaccination. This TCR came from a man younger than 35 who received the YFV17D yellow fever vaccine. The CDR3 nucleotides read TGCGCCAGCAGCCATGGCGGGGGCACTGAAGCTTTCTTT. Protein sequence: CASSHGGGTEAFF.